The 27 T cell receptor beta chains below come from one sample, sequenced in a study of cytomegalovirus exposure and HLA in healthy donors. Amplification used 60 Vbeta primers and 13 Jbeta primers. The assay was immunoSEQ multiplex PCR, and TCRdb's table has in-frame clones only and misses some. The sample lists about 120,000 clones, approximately 83% occurring once. Input material: PBMCs. Receptor source: a woman aged 18-29 years in good health and CMV-seronegative.

This chain uses TRBV7-8 with TRBJ2-3, with D maybe TRBD2 (5 bases). The V and J ends lost 2 bases and 9 bases respectively, with 24 bases between them. Germline CDR1 is SGHVS and CDR2 is FQNEAQ. The CDR3 covers 17 residues. CDR3 protein: CASSLLGAAQLAPTQYF. The CDR3 DNA reads TGTGCCAGCAGCTTACTTGGAGCGGCCCAACTCGCGCCCACGCAGTATTTT.

Points on this clone: At one end, the junction sequence differs from germline, possibly due to a read error. V usage is TRBV5-8 and J usage is TRBJ1-1; a possible D gene is TRBD1 (6 bases). Per the germline V gene, CDR1 is SGHTS and CDR2 is YDEGEE. The CDR3 sequence is 14 residues long. CDR3 sequence reads: CASSEDRLNTEALF. The DNA for the CDR3 is TGTGCCAGCAGCGAGGACAGACTGAACACTGAAGCTCTCTTT. Looking up the rest from reference TRBV5-8 and TRBJ1-1 gives the full variable domain: EAGVTQSPTHLIKTRGQQATLRCSPISGHTSVYWYQQALGLGLQFLLWYDEGEERNRGNFPPRFSGRQFPNYSSELNVNALELEDSALYLCASSEDRLNTEALFGQGTRLTVV.

This clone was found once. The chain links TRBV9 to TRBJ2-3; TRBD2 agrees at 14 bases. Germline V CDR1 and CDR2: SGDLS, YYNGEE. Trimming took 4 bases from V and 4 from J; bases not matched to a gene: 11. The CDR3 spans 18 residues. CDR3 DNA: TGTGCCAGCAGCCCCCAACCGGGACTAGCGGGGGCCGCAGATACGCAGTATTTT. Its translation is CASSPQPGLAGAADTQYF.

This chain joins TRBV28 and TRBJ2-7, with 8 nucleotides matching TRBD1. This CDR3 has 16 residues. Germline V gene sequence: CDR1 MDHEN, CDR2 SYDVKM. V lost 3 bases, J lost 3 bases, and 10 bases stayed unmatched. For the CDR3, the DNA is TGTGCCAGCAGTTTTACGGCCCAGGGGGCCATCTACGAGCAGTACTTC. As protein: CASSFTAQGAIYEQYF.

This chain links TRBV6-5 with TRBJ1-6; 9 bases map to TRBD1. The CDR3 totals 15 residues. Germline trimming cut 6 bases from V and 11 bases from J; bases unmatched to any gene: 11. The germline V gene encodes CDR1 MNHEY and CDR2 SVGAGI. The CDR3 reads CASSRRDRVNPPLHF. Here the CDR3 DNA reads TGTGCCAGCAGCCGTAGGGACAGGGTCAATCCACCCCTCCACTTT.

This clone was seen a few times. The chain has TRBV6-5 and TRBJ2-3, with D maybe TRBD2 (6 bases). V shed 11 bases and J shed 2 bases, with 14 bases lying between them. The CDR3 has 13 amino acids. Germline V gene data show CDR1 as MNHEY and CDR2 as SVGAGI. This CDR3 is CAARDSTTDTQYF. The CDR3 DNA follows: TGTGCCGCTCGGGACTCGACCACAGATACGCAGTATTTT.

The V call is TRBV11-2, the J call TRBJ2-7; D possibly corresponds to TRBD2 (6 bases). Trimming removed 1 base at V and 6 bases at J, with 13 bases between. The germline V gene encodes CDR1 SGHAT and CDR2 FQNNGV. This CDR3 has 14 amino acids. The CDR3 is CASSLVPSESEQYF. CDR3 coding DNA: TGTGCCAGCAGCTTAGTTCCTAGCGAGAGCGAGCAGTACTTC.

This chain uses TRBV28 with TRBJ2-1; possible D gene TRBD2, 6 bases. With 5 bases removed from V and 6 bases from J, the gap between germline ends came to 11 bases. CDR1 is MDHEN, CDR2 SYDVKM, per germline. This CDR3 spans 13 amino acids. This chain's CDR3 is CASSLTSPNEQFF. The CDR3 nucleotides are TGTGCCAGCAGTCTGACTAGTCCCAATGAGCAGTTCTTC.

This chain uses TRBV5-6 with TRBJ2-1, with D perhaps TRBD2 (6 bases). This CDR3 is built from 13 residues. Trimming cost V 0 bases and J 9 bases, with 10 bases left between them. Germline V gene sequence: CDR1 SGHDT, CDR2 YYEEEE. CDR3 loop: CASSLGTTREQFF. The CDR3 bases are TGTGCCAGCAGCTTGGGGACTACCCGTGAGCAGTTCTTC.

This clone was detected only a few times. The chain links TRBV6-5 to TRBJ1-1, with D tentatively TRBD1 (6 bases). V dropped 0 bases and J dropped 10 bases, with 12 bases sitting between them. This CDR3 has 13 amino acids. Germline CDR1 is MNHEY and CDR2 is SVGAGI. The CDR3 spells CASSYSGHFGAFF. The CDR3 DNA follows: TGTGCCAGCAGTTACTCGGGACATTTCGGAGCTTTCTTT.

The rearrangement joins TRBV29-1 to TRBJ2-7, with 8 bases matching TRBD2. The CDR3 extends over 14 amino acids. The V and J ends lost 4 bases and 5 bases, in that order; junction bases with no gene match: 10. CDR1 and CDR2 (germline): SQVTM, ANQGSEA. CDR3 nucleotide sequence: TGCAGCGTTGCGAGGCTAGCGGGCGGGAACGAGCAGTACTTC. Its protein is CSVARLAGGNEQYF.

This clone was detected only a few times. The V call is TRBV5-6, the J call TRBJ1-2; D uncertain. Trimming removed 3 bases from V and 5 bases from J, with 14 bases in between. Germline CDR1 is SGHDT and CDR2 is YYEEEE. CDR3 length: 14 residues. DNA for the CDR3: TGTGCCAGCAGCTCTTACAACCCCGTTTATGGCTACACCTTC. It translates to CASSSYNPVYGYTF.

This rearrangement joins TRBV19 to TRBJ2-1, with TRBD2 identical over 7 bases. This CDR3 is built from 17 residues. Germline V gene data show CDR1 as LNHDA and CDR2 as SQIVND (reference sequence). V trimming: 5 bases; J trimming: 3 bases; junction bases outside the gene matches: 13. The DNA for the CDR3 is TGTGCCAGTAGTTATTTCGCCGGGCTAGCGGTCTACAATGAGCAGTTCTTC. This translates into CASSYFAGLAVYNEQFF.

The chain has TRBV27 and TRBJ1-2; possible D gene TRBD1, 5 bases. The V and J ends lost 3 bases and 5 bases respectively, with 22 bases between them. This CDR3 is built from 17 residues. Germline V gives CDR1 MNHEY, CDR2 SMNVEV (reference sequence). CDR3 in amino acids: CASSLQGTNPENYGYTF. In DNA, the CDR3 is TGTGCCAGCAGTTTGCAGGGCACGAACCCAGAAAATTATGGCTACACCTTC.

The chain carries TRBV7-8 and TRBJ1-4; tentatively, D is TRBD1 (5 bases). The CDR3 length is 16 residues. CDR1 and CDR2 (germline): SGHVS, FQNEAQ. V was cut by 0 bases and J by 8 bases, with 16 bases left in between. The DNA for the CDR3 is TGTGCCAGCAGCTTAGCCGGGGGGGGGAGCGGGGAAAAACTGTTTTTT. Its protein product is CASSLAGGGSGEKLFF.

This clone was recorded a few times. This sequence joins TRBV6-1 and TRBJ1-4; D perhaps matches TRBD1 (5 bases). Germline V gene sequence: CDR1 MNHNS, CDR2 SASEGT. This CDR3 comprises 13 residues. With 3 bases removed from V and 6 bases from J, the gap between germline ends came to 8 bases. Written as DNA, the CDR3 is TGTGCCAGCAGTGAGGGACTTCATGAAAAACTGTTTTTT. Protein sequence: CASSEGLHEKLFF.

There are a few counts of this clone. The CDR3 DNA follows: TGTGCCAGCAGCTTAACAGATTGGGACACTGAAGCTTTCTTT. Amino acids: CASSLTDWDTEAFF. J is TRBJ1-1 and V is TRBV11-2; the D is unclear. The CDR3 spans 14 residues. Germline V gene lookup returns CDR1 SGHAT and CDR2 FQNNGV. Between the trimmed V and J ends, which lost 2 bases and 3 bases, there was a span of 10 bases.

In this sample, this clone turned up a few times. The rearrangement links TRBV5-1 to TRBJ2-3; 7 positions agree with TRBD2. The CDR3 totals 15 residues. V dropped 0 bases and J dropped 0; count of bases not matched to a gene: 1. Germline V CDR1 and CDR2: SGHRS, YFSETQ. The DNA for the CDR3 is TGCGCCAGCAGCTTGGGGACTAGGAGCACAGATACGCAGTATTTT. It specifies CASSLGTRSTDTQYF.

Only a few counts were recorded for this clone. This chain uses TRBV28 with TRBJ1-2; maybe TRBD1 (6 bases). The CDR3 spans 14 residues. CDR1 MDHEN and CDR2 SYDVKM come from the germline V gene. Trimming took off 2 bases at V and 2 bases at J, with 9 bases between the two ends. The CDR3 is CASSLQGPNYGYTF. CDR3 nucleotides: TGTGCCAGCAGTTTACAGGGGCCCAACTATGGCTACACCTTC.

CDR3 nucleotide sequence: TGCAGCGTCGTTATAGGAAACACCATATATTTT. Translated, it gives CSVVIGNTIYF. The V and J genes are TRBV29-1 and TRBJ1-3, with D uncertain. The CDR3 extends over 11 amino acids. V lost 6 bases and J 4 bases, leaving 7 bases between the germline ends. Germline CDR1 SQVTM, CDR2 ANQGSEA.

This CDR3 reads CASSLAGAGSYNEQFF. For the CDR3, the DNA is TGTGCCAGCAGCTTGGCCGGCGCGGGCTCCTACAATGAGCAGTTCTTC. The rearrangement uses TRBV5-8 and TRBJ2-1, with a possible D match to TRBD2 (5 bases). The V gene lost 0 bases and the J gene lost 0 bases, with 10 bases spanning the gap. The CDR3 has 16 residues. Germline V CDR1 and CDR2: SGHTS, YDEGEE.

The gene calls are TRBV27 and TRBJ1-1; 7 bases match TRBD1. The CDR3 loop spans 15 amino acids. J lost 5 bases, V lost 5 bases, and 11 bases had no gene match. Germline-derived CDR1 and CDR2 are MNHEY and SMNVEV (reference sequence). The CDR3 region is CASSTPTGRSTEAFF. The CDR3 DNA follows: TGTGCCAGCAGTACCCCGACAGGGAGGAGTACTGAAGCTTTCTTT.

This clone appeared a few times. CDR3 sequence (DNA): TGTGCCAGCAGTTTGAGAATTGGGCCTGGCAATGAGCAGTTCTTC. It codes for CASSLRIGPGNEQFF. The rearrangement uses TRBV28 and TRBJ2-1; D gene unclear. The CDR3 loop spans 15 amino acids. Germline V gene lookup returns CDR1 MDHEN and CDR2 SYDVKM. Trimming shortened V by 3 bases and J by 6 bases, and 15 bases separated the two germline ends.

This clone has just a few counts. J is TRBJ1-4 and V is TRBV19; 7 bases are a match to TRBD1. The junction had 11 bases not matched to a gene; V was cut back by 6 bases and J by 7 bases. Germline assignment: CDR1 LNHDA and CDR2 SQIVND (reference sequence). The CDR3 length is 15 residues. The CDR3 region is CASSSIRQGGEKLFF. CDR3 nucleotides: TGTGCCAGTAGCTCGATTCGACAGGGAGGTGAAAAACTGTTTTTT.

The gene calls are TRBV2 and TRBJ2-3, with 11 positions matching TRBD2. Germline V gene sequence: CDR1 SNHLY, CDR2 FYNNEI. The CDR3 totals 16 residues. Trimming at V came to 7 bases and at J to 2 bases, leaving 8 bases not matched to a gene. The CDR3 sequence: CASTHSGLAVTDTQYF. CDR3 DNA: TGTGCCAGCACCCACTCGGGACTAGCGGTCACAGATACGCAGTATTTT.

This chain connects TRBV21-1 to TRBJ2-1; TRBD1, as called in the table, went unchecked against the DNA. TRBV21-1 corresponds to a pseudogene. This CDR3 is built from 12 residues. The CDR3 DNA is TGTGCCAGCAGACAGAGCCCCAATGAGCAGTTCTTC. This gives the protein CASRQSPNEQFF.

The CDR3 DNA is TGCAGTGCCAGATTCTATGATACGCAGTATTTT. Protein: CSARFYDTQYF. The chain employs TRBV20-1 and TRBJ2-3, with D uncertain. Germline CDR1 DFQATT, CDR2 SNEGSKA (reference sequence). V was cut by 6 bases and J by 6 bases, with 10 bases left in between. The CDR3 extends over 11 amino acids.